Shown below are 24 T cell receptor beta chains from a single sample sequenced in a study of shared clonotypes between healthy human individuals. Produced via immunoSEQ multiplex PCR; TCRdb's table is partial and in-frame only. The sample has about 2.3 million clones, about 92% seen once; the top ten hold roughly 0.36%. The sample comprised naive CD4+ T cells from PBMCs. Subset indicated: CD45RA+ positively selected. The origin of the receptors is a man between 18 and 35 years old in good health. Some clones in this sample may be carry-over from other donors' samples.

The chain carries TRBV28 and TRBJ1-1; D unclear. The CDR3 has 17 amino acids. Germline V gene data show CDR1 as MDHEN and CDR2 as SYDVKM. V lost 6 bases to trimming and J lost 0 bases, with 20 bases between them. The CDR3 bases are TGTGCCAGCAGGACAACGTCGGGTCGGCAGATGAACACTGAAGCTTTCTTT. Protein: CASRTTSGRQMNTEAFF. Together with reference TRBV28 and TRBJ1-1, the CDR3 gives the full variable domain: DVKVTQSSRYLVKRTGEKVFLECVQDMDHENMFWYRQDPGLGLRLIYFSYDVKMKEKGDIPEGYSVSREKKERFSLILESASTNQTSMYLCASRTTSGRQMNTEAFFGQGTRLTVV.

This chain joins TRBV30 and TRBJ2-1; 9 bases align to TRBD2. V shed 1 base, J shed 10 bases, and the junction held 11 bases outside the gene matches. The CDR3 loop spans 15 amino acids. From germline, CDR1 is GTSNPN and CDR2 SVGIG (reference sequence). The CDR3 sequence: CAWSGLAGALEEQFF. The DNA for the CDR3 is TGTGCCTGGAGTGGATTAGCGGGAGCCTTGGAAGAGCAGTTCTTC.

V is TRBV6-4 and J is TRBJ2-1; D is undetermined. Trimming cost V 4 bases and J 0 bases, with 13 bases left between them. The CDR3 covers 16 residues. CDR1 is MRHNA, CDR2 SNTAGT, per germline. This chain's CDR3 is CASSGGRSSSYNEQFF. The CDR3, as DNA: TGTGCCAGCAGTGGTGGGCGGAGTAGCTCCTACAATGAGCAGTTCTTC.

The chain combines TRBV7-8 with TRBJ2-1; D is perhaps TRBD1 (6 bases). Germline V gene lookup returns CDR1 SGHVS and CDR2 FQNEAQ. The length of the CDR3 is 15 residues. V was shortened by 5 bases and J by 3 bases, with 14 bases between the two germline ends. The CDR3 nucleotides read TGTGCCAGCAGCGGTCGAAGGGACAACTACAATGAGCAGTTCTTC. Protein sequence: CASSGRRDNYNEQFF.

This chain connects TRBV5-1 to TRBJ1-4; D is uncertain. The CDR3 spans 13 residues. CDR1 and CDR2 (germline): SGHRS, YFSETQ. V was pared by 0 bases and J by 7 bases, with 7 bases between. This CDR3 reads CASSLEPTEKLFF. CDR3 DNA sequence: TGCGCCAGCAGCTTGGAACCGACTGAAAAACTGTTTTTT.

The rearrangement joins TRBV7-9 to TRBJ2-7; 10 nucleotides agree with TRBD1. Germline lookup yields CDR1 SEHNR and CDR2 FQNEAQ (reference sequence). Trimming removed 4 bases from V and 0 bases from J; junction bases left unmatched: 3. The CDR3 extends over 15 amino acids. The CDR3 DNA reads as TGTGCCAGCAGCTCAGGGACAGGGGCCTCCTACGAGCAGTACTTC. This gives the protein CASSSGTGASYEQYF.

J is TRBJ2-1 and V is TRBV5-1; D is undetermined. V gave up 0 bases and J gave up 8 bases, with 12 bases separating them. The CDR3 loop spans 14 amino acids. Germline V CDR1 and CDR2: SGHRS, YFSETQ. CDR3 nucleotides: TGCGCCAGCAGCTTGGGGGTTTCCTTGGATGAGCAGTTCTTC. It is translated as CASSLGVSLDEQFF.

The J gene is TRBJ2-1, the V gene TRBV7-3; 10 positions match TRBD2. The ends lost 1 base at V and 6 bases at J; junction bases unmatched: 9. This CDR3 spans 17 amino acids. The germline gives CDR1 SGHTA, CDR2 FQGTGA. The CDR3 region has the DNA TGTGCCAGCAGCTTAAAGGGGGGGACTAGCGCTTTCAATGAGCAGTTCTTC. As protein: CASSLKGGTSAFNEQFF.

V and J are TRBV7-3 and TRBJ2-5; TRBD1 matches at 9 bases. Per the germline V gene, CDR1 is SGHTA and CDR2 is FQGTGA. This CDR3 comprises 15 residues. V trimming: 5 bases; J trimming: 5 bases; junction bases outside the gene matches: 9. The CDR3 spells CASSPGTGITETQYF. CDR3 nucleotide sequence: TGTGCCAGCAGCCCTGGGACAGGGATTACTGAGACCCAGTACTTC.

This chain links TRBV27 with TRBJ2-1; TRBD2 matches at 12 bases. Trimming cost V 6 bases and J 7 bases; bases outside gene matches: 1. Germline CDR1 and CDR2: MNHEY and SMNVEV (reference sequence). The CDR3 has 13 residues. CDR3 in DNA: TGTGCCAGCAGGACTAGCGGGAGTAATGAGCAGTTCTTC. Amino acid sequence: CASRTSGSNEQFF.

The V call is TRBV2, the J call TRBJ2-7; perhaps TRBD2 as D (6 bases). The CDR3 contains 13 residues. Germline-derived CDR1 and CDR2 are SNHLY and FYNNEI. V was cut by 6 bases and J by 3 bases, with 12 bases left in between. CDR3 nucleotide sequence: TGTGCCAGCAGGGACGCGGGGAGCTACGAGCAGTACTTC. It yields the protein CASRDAGSYEQYF.

Comment on this clone: One end of the junction does not line up with germline, which may come from a read error. Other DNA sequences in this sample translate to the same CDR3. V is TRBV4-3 and J is TRBJ1-4, with 8 bases matching TRBD1. The CDR3 totals 13 residues. Germline V gene data show CDR1 as LGHNA and CDR2 as YSLEER. CDR3 amino acids: CASSRQGNEKLFF. The CDR3 coding sequence is TGCGCCAGCAGCCGACAGGGGAATGAAAAGCTGTTTTTT.

This sequence joins TRBV5-6 and TRBJ2-3; tentatively, D is TRBD2 (5 bases). V shed 3 bases and J shed 0 bases, with 11 bases lying between them. This CDR3 contains 15 residues. The germline V gene has CDR1 SGHDT and CDR2 YYEEEE. The CDR3 loop reads CASSWRAISTDTQYF. The CDR3 DNA follows: TGTGCCAGCAGCTGGCGGGCAATTAGCACAGATACGCAGTATTTT.

The chain joins TRBV7-2 to TRBJ2-7, with TRBD1 matching 8 bases. The CDR3 loop spans 14 amino acids. Germline assignment: CDR1 SGHTA and CDR2 FQGNSA. V gave up 6 bases and J gave up 5 bases; unmatched junction bases: 9. CDR3 sequence: CASSFDRGVDEQYF. CDR3 nucleotide sequence: TGTGCCAGCAGTTTCGACAGGGGTGTGGACGAGCAGTACTTC.

This clone was seen a single time. At one of its ends the junction is not consistent with the germline gene, which may arise from a read error. The V gene is TRBV9, the J gene TRBJ2-7; 12 bases fit TRBD2. The CDR3 is 13 amino acids. Germline V CDR1 and CDR2: SGDLS, YYNGEE. CDR3 sequence (DNA): TGTGCCAGCAGCGTAGAGGCTAGCGGGAGGGTAGACTTC. Amino acids: CASSVEASGRVDF.

This clone was seen once. This chain joins TRBV29-1 and TRBJ2-7; the match to TRBD2 covers 8 bases. Germline CDR1 reads SQVTM; CDR2 reads ANQGSEA. CDR3 length: 11 amino acids. With 6 bases clipped from V and 6 bases from J, the junction kept 4 bases outside the gene matches. CDR3 in DNA: TGCAGCGTCGGGGGGGGTTCCGAGCAGTACTTC. This translates into CSVGGGSEQYF.

The CDR3 bases are TGTGCCAGCAGCTTAGTTCTAGCCGCCTGGGATGAGCAGTTCTTC. Its translation is CASSLVLAAWDEQFF. This chain joins TRBV7-2 and TRBJ2-1; the D gene is possibly TRBD2 (5 bases). The V end was cut by 1 base, the J end by 8 bases, with 15 bases between. The CDR3 covers 15 residues. CDR1 SGHTA and CDR2 FQGNSA come from the germline V gene.

CDR3 residues: CATSRVGSTYEQYF. The CDR3 nucleotides read TGTGCCACCAGCAGAGTAGGGAGTACCTACGAGCAGTACTTC. J is TRBJ2-7 and V is TRBV15, with D tentatively TRBD2 (5 bases). V was clipped by 1 base and J by 2 bases, with 9 bases between them. The germline V gene encodes CDR1 LNHNV and CDR2 YYDKDF (reference sequence). The CDR3 spans 14 residues.

The chain employs TRBV5-1 and TRBJ2-5; 11 nucleotides align to TRBD2. The CDR3 consists of 15 residues. V lost 1 base to trimming and J lost 5 bases; unmatched junction nucleotides: 4. Germline V gene lookup returns CDR1 SGHRS and CDR2 YFSETQ. CDR3 sequence (DNA): TGCGCCAGCAGCTTGATGACTAGCGGGATGGAGACCCAGTACTTC. It yields the protein CASSLMTSGMETQYF.

As to this clone: A junction boundary mismatches the germline segment, possibly from a read error. The chain couples TRBV7-9 to TRBJ1-6; D is unclear. CDR3 length: 17 residues. CDR1 and CDR2 (germline): SEHNR, FQNEAQ (reference sequence). CDR3 nucleotides: TGTGCCAGCAGCTTAGCTTACGGACCTGGCACAGATTCACCCCTCCAGTTT. Residues: CASSLAYGPGTDSPLQF.

The rearrangement uses TRBV14 and TRBJ2-2; 7 bases are shared with TRBD1. The CDR3 has 15 amino acids. With 4 bases clipped from V and 3 bases from J, the junction kept 5 bases outside the gene matches. Germline V gene sequence: CDR1 SGHDN, CDR2 FVKESK. As DNA, the CDR3 is TGTGCCAGCAGCCCACCGGGACAGTACACCGGGGAGCTGTTTTTT. It codes for CASSPPGQYTGELFF.

The rearrangement links TRBV4-3 to TRBJ2-2, with unresolved D. Germline-derived CDR1 and CDR2 are LGHNA and YSLEER. The germline V and J ends were trimmed by 3 bases and 4 bases, with 12 bases remaining between them. The CDR3 totals 15 residues. CDR3 in amino acids: CASSQAPVFTGELFF. CDR3 coding DNA: TGCGCCAGCAGCCAGGCACCCGTCTTCACCGGGGAGCTGTTTTTT.

Only one count was recorded for this clone. This chain uses TRBV14 with TRBJ2-5; 9 bases are a match to TRBD1. Germline lookup yields CDR1 SGHDN and CDR2 FVKESK. The J segment lost 1 base and the V segment lost 2 bases, leaving 2 bases of the junction unmatched. The CDR3 spans 15 residues. The chain's CDR3 is CASSQWTGAQETQYF. In DNA, the CDR3 is TGTGCCAGCAGCCAATGGACAGGGGCCCAAGAGACCCAGTACTTC. Using reference TRBV14 and TRBJ2-5 for the parts outside the CDR3, the full variable domain is EAGVTQFPSHSVIEKGQTVTLRCDPISGHDNLYWYRRVMGKEIKFLLHFVKESKQDESGMPNNRFLAERTGGTYSTLKVQPAELEDSGVYFCASSQWTGAQETQYFGPGTRLLVL.

This sequence joins TRBV14 and TRBJ2-1, with TRBD2 identical over 13 bases. This CDR3 comprises 17 residues. Germline V gene data show CDR1 as SGHDN and CDR2 as FVKESK. V shed 3 bases, J shed 8 bases, and the junction held 10 bases outside the gene matches. The DNA for the CDR3 is TGTGCCAGCAGCCACAGACTAGCGGGAGGCCCCCCCCATGAGCAGTTCTTC. This encodes CASSHRLAGGPPHEQFF.